These 10 T cell receptor beta chains originate from one sample sequenced in a study of CD8 T cell repertoires and HIV-1 epitope variants (dated by TCRdb to 2020 to 2021). Their cognate antigens are unknown. Preparation of the library involved the immunoSEQ multiplex PCR assay. This is the immuneACCESS table as TCRdb keeps it, with only in-frame sequences that have V and J called. A part of the clones is gone; compared with another copy, unresolved V genes explain less than half, and the rest is unexplained. This sample has 2,200 or so clones in its table, and around two thirds of those were observed once. Together, the top ten hold roughly 41% of the sample. Sequenced: cultured CD8+ T cells derived from PBMCs. These receptors all stem from a male donor with HIV.

This chain joins TRBV25-1 and TRBJ1-2; D remains unclear. The ends were cut back, 1 base at V and 4 bases at J, with 10 bases in the middle. The CDR3 is 14 amino acids. Per the germline V gene, CDR1 is MGHDK and CDR2 is SYGVNS. The CDR3 region has the DNA TGTGCCAGCAGTGAATTGGGCAGTTTCTATGGCTACACCTTC. Residues: CASSELGSFYGYTF.

The table lists this clone with a few counts. The CDR3 sequence is CASSLSPGANVLTF. In DNA, the CDR3 is TGTGCCAGCAGCTTAAGCCCAGGGGCCAACGTCCTGACTTTC. The chain combines TRBV7-8 with TRBJ2-6; D is ambiguous. Germline V lookup: CDR1 SGHVS, CDR2 FQNEAQ. This CDR3 has 14 residues. The V and J ends lost 2 bases and 4 bases respectively, with 6 bases between them.

This chain connects TRBV9 to TRBJ2-3, with 8 bases aligning to TRBD2. Germline CDR1 SGDLS, CDR2 YYNGEE. Trimming removed 0 bases from V and 2 bases from J; junction bases left unmatched: 5. The CDR3 is 16 amino acids. The CDR3 loop reads CASSVEGSGVTDTQYF. The CDR3 nucleotides read TGTGCCAGCAGCGTAGAGGGTAGCGGGGTCACAGATACGCAGTATTTT.

The table lists this clone with a few counts. V gene TRBV30 combines with J gene TRBJ2-1, with 11 positions matching TRBD2. Germline V gene sequence: CDR1 GTSNPN, CDR2 SVGIG (reference sequence). The CDR3 contains 15 residues. After removal of 2 bases from V and 3 bases from J, the junction contained 3 bases not matched to a gene. The DNA for the CDR3 is TGTGCCTGGAGTACTACTAGCGGGGGCTACAATGAGCAGTTCTTC. Protein: CAWSTTSGGYNEQFF.

V and J are TRBV27 and TRBJ1-2, with D possibly being TRBD1 (6 bases). The germline gives CDR1 MNHEY, CDR2 SMNVEV (reference sequence). The ends were cut back, 6 bases at V and 4 bases at J, with 18 bases in the middle. The CDR3 loop spans 15 amino acids. The CDR3 coding sequence is TGTGCCAGCAGCCTCGGGGGGCGCTTTGGCTATGGCTACACCTTC. Translation gives CASSLGGRFGYGYTF.

The V and J genes are TRBV7-2 and TRBJ2-6; 11 bases match TRBD2. The CDR3 is 17 residues long. V shed 7 bases, J shed 0 bases, and the junction held 5 bases outside the gene matches. CDR1 SGHTA and CDR2 FQGNSA come from the germline V gene. Here the CDR3 DNA reads TGTGCCAGCAAGGGGACTAGCGGAGACTCTGGGGCCAACGTCCTGACTTTC. The encoded protein is CASKGTSGDSGANVLTF.

This chain uses TRBV7-6 with TRBJ2-3, with a tentative D call TRBD2 (6 bases). This CDR3 comprises 16 residues. The V end lost 2 bases, the J end lost 0 bases, and 12 bases lay between the germline ends. The germline CDR1 and CDR2 sequences are SGHVS and FNYEAQ. CDR3 nucleotides: TGTGCCAGCAGCTTAAGCGTCGGGACTAGCACAGATACGCAGTATTTT. As protein: CASSLSVGTSTDTQYF.

The chain employs TRBV9 and TRBJ2-7; perhaps TRBD1 as D (7 bases). This CDR3 comprises 14 residues. V shed 2 bases and J shed 5 bases, with 14 bases lying between them. Per the germline V gene, CDR1 is SGDLS and CDR2 is YYNGEE. The DNA for the CDR3 is TGTGCCAGCAGCGTGTCAGGGGGGATGGACGAGCAGTACTTC. Translating gives CASSVSGGMDEQYF.

This clone was seen a handful of times. V is TRBV30 and J is TRBJ2-1, with D tentatively TRBD1 (6 bases). V was trimmed by 1 base and J by 13 bases, leaving 14 bases between them. The CDR3 sequence is 12 residues long. Looked up from germline, CDR1 is GTSNPN and CDR2 is SVGIG (reference sequence). The CDR3 spells CAWSEGEQLQFF. The CDR3 DNA reads TGTGCCTGGAGTGAGGGGGAACAGCTCCAGTTCTTC.

V is TRBV5-1 and J is TRBJ2-2, with D perhaps matching TRBD1 (5 bases). The CDR3 is 18 amino acids. The germline V gene has CDR1 SGHRS and CDR2 YFSETQ. V was trimmed by 2 bases and J by 0 bases, leaving 17 bases between them. CDR3 in amino acids: CASSLTRFDRANTGELFF. In DNA, the CDR3 is TGCGCCAGCAGCTTAACCAGATTTGACAGAGCGAACACCGGGGAGCTGTTTTTT. Variable domain in full (rest from reference TRBV5-1 and TRBJ2-2): KAGVTQTPRYLIKTRGQQVTLSCSPISGHRSVSWYQQTPGQGLQFLFEYFSETQRNKGNFPGRFSGRQFSNSRSEMNVSTLELGDSALYLCASSLTRFDRANTGELFFGEGSRLTVL.